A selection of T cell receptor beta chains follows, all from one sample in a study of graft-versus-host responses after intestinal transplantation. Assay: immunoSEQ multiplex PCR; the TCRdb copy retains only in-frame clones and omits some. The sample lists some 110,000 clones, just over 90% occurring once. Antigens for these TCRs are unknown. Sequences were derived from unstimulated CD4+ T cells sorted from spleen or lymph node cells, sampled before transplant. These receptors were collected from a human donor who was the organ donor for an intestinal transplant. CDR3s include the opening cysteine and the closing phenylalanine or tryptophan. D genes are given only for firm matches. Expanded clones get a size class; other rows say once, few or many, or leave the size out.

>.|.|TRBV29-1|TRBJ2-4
CSVAKNQAALSKNIQYF
TGCAGCGTTGCCAAGAACCAGGCGGCATTGTCCAAAAACATTCAGTACTTC
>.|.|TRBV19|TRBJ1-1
CASSIVLTSTEAFF
TGTGCCAGTAGTATAGTTTTGACGTCCACTGAAGCTTTCTTT
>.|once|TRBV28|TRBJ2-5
CASGTRGETQYF
TGTGCCAGCGGGACTCGGGGAGAGACCCAGTACTTC
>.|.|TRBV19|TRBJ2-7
CASSISGGDYEQYF
TGTGCCAGTAGTATTTCCGGGGGAGACTACGAGCAGTACTTC
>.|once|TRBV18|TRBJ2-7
CASSSDSYEQYF
TGTGCCAGCTCATCGGACAGCTACGAGCAGTACTTT
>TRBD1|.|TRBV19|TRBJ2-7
CASSSRQGVYEQYF
TGTGCCAGTAGTTCACGACAGGGGGTGTACGAGCAGTACTTC
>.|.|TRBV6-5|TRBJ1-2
CASSYGQGDGYTF
TGTGCCAGCAGTTACGGGCAGGGTGATGGCTACACCTTC
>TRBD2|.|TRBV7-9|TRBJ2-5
CASSQGGTSDIRGQETQYF
TGTGCCAGCAGCCAAGGGGGGACTAGTGACATTCGGGGCCAAGAGACCCAGTACTTC
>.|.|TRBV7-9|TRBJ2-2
CASSERGVRAGTGELFF
TGTGCCAGCAGCGAGAGGGGGGTGCGAGCTGGCACCGGGGAGCTGTTTTTT
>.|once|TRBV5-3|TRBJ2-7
CARRCVYVSSYEQYF
TGTGCCAGAAGGTGTGTATATGTAAGCTCCTACGAGCAGTACTTC
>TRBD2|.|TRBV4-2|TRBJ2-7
CASSQAREGLYEQYF
TGTGCCAGCAGCCAAGCGCGGGAGGGCTTGTACGAGCAGTACTTC
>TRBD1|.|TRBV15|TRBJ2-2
CATSRGSGTGSSGELFF
TGTGCCACCAGCAGAGGTTCCGGGACAGGGAGTTCCGGGGAGCTGTTTTTT
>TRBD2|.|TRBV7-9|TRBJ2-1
CASSPGLAVDNEQFF
TGTGCCAGCAGCCCGGGACTAGCGGTGGATAATGAGCAGTTCTTC
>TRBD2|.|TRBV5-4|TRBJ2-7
CASSLSGGQWAYEQYF
TGTGCCAGCAGCTTGTCGGGAGGACAATGGGCCTACGAGCAGTACTTC
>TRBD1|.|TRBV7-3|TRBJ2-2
CASSLEDRAGGELFF
TGTGCCAGCAGCTTAGAGGACAGGGCGGGCGGGGAGCTGTTTTTT
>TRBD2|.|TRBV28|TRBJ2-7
CASGSGLADEQYF
TGTGCCAGCGGATCGGGACTAGCCGACGAGCAGTACTTC
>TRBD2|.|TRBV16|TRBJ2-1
CASSQSPSGSSYNEQFF
TGTGCCAGCAGCCAATCCCCTAGCGGGAGCTCCTACAATGAGCAGTTCTTC
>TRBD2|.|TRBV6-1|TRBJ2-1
CASRNRLAGFNEQFF
TGTGCCAGCAGGAATCGACTAGCGGGATTCAATGAGCAGTTCTTC
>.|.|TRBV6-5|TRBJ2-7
CASSYGASYEQYF
TGTGCCAGCAGTTACGGGGCCTCCTACGAGCAGTACTTC
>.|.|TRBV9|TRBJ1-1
CASSVSKDTEAFF
TGTGCCAGCAGCGTATCCAAGGACACTGAAGCTTTCTTT
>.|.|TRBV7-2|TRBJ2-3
CASSFLGPSDTQYF
TGTGCCAGCAGCTTTTTGGGGCCCTCAGATACGCAGTATTTT
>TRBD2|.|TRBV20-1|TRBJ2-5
CSVGGKETQYF
TGCAGCGTGGGGGGGAAAGAGACCCAGTACTTC
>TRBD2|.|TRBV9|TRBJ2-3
CASSAGSSGVDTQYF
TGTGCCAGCAGCGCAGGCTCTAGCGGAGTAGATACGCAGTATTTT
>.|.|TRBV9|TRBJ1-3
CASSVPDTIYF
TGTGCCAGCAGCGTACCCGACACCATATATTTT
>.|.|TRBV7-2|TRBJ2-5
CASTPGRRKETQYF
TGTGCCAGCACCCCGGGACGTCGAAAAGAGACCCAGTACTTC
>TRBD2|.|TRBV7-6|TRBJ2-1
CASSFGLAGNEQFF
TGTGCCAGCAGCTTCGGACTAGCGGGAAATGAGCAGTTCTTC
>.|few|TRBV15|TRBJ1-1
CATSRARAFGTEAFF
TGTGCCACCAGCAGAGCCCGGGCGTTTGGCACTGAAGCTTTCTTT
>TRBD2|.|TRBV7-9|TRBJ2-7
CASSRALAGDYEQYF
TGTGCCAGCAGCCGAGCCCTAGCGGGAGATTACGAGCAGTACTTC
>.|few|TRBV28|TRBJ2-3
CASSLRRGALTDTQYF
TGTGCCAGCAGTTTACGCCGGGGAGCCCTCACAGATACGCAGTATTTT
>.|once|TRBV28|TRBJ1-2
CASSPPGPAYGYTF
TGTGCCAGCAGCCCCCCCGGGCCAGCCTATGGCTACACCTTC
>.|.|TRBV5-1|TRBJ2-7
CASSSGTRYEQYF
TGCGCCAGCAGCTCCGGGACCCGCTACGAGCAGTACTTC
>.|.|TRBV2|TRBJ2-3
CASSQSVVGTDTQYF
TGTGCCAGCAGTCAGAGTGTGGTCGGGACAGATACGCAGTATTTT
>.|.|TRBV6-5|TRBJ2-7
CASSPVGREQYF
TGTGCCAGCAGCCCAGTCGGACGAGAGCAGTACTTC
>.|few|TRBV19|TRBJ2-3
CASSMTRPDTQYF
TGTGCCAGTAGTATGACTAGGCCAGATACGCAGTATTTT
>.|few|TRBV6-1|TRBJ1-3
CASSWTENSGNTIYF
TGTGCCAGCAGCTGGACAGAAAACTCTGGAAACACCATATATTTT
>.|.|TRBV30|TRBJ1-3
CAWSSDIVSGNTIYF
TGTGCCTGGAGTAGCGACATCGTCTCTGGAAACACCATATATTTT
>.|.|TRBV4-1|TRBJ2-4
CASSQDDLAPGGNIQYF
TGCGCCAGCAGCCAAGACGATCTAGCCCCCGGAGGAAACATTCAGTACTTC
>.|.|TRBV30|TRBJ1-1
CAWSVESITEAFF
TGTGCCTGGAGTGTGGAAAGCATCACTGAAGCTTTCTTT
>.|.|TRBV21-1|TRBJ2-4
CASSETGLAKNIQYF
TGTGCCAGCAGCGAGACAGGGCTAGCCAAAAACATTCAGTACTTC
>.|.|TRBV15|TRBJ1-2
CATSSPGRGNYGYTF
TGTGCCACCAGCTCCCCAGGCCGTGGAAACTATGGCTACACCTTC
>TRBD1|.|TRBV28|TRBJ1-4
CASSSQGAPNEKLFF
TGTGCCAGCAGTTCCCAGGGGGCACCTAATGAAAAACTGTTTTTT
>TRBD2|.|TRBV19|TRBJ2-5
CASSIPGGPETQYF
TGTGCCAGTAGTATTCCGGGAGGGCCGGAGACCCAGTACTTC